This T cell receptor (beta chain) was identified in a study of control samples from healthy donors and cancer patients. After removal of 4 bases from V and 0 bases from J, the junction contained 2 bases not matched to a gene. The germline gives CDR1 SGHDT, CDR2 YYEEEE. The length of the CDR3 is 14 residues. The assay was immunoSEQ multiplex PCR, and TCRdb's table has in-frame clones only and misses some. The data show approximately 130,000 clones, about 90% seen once. Sequencing was performed on blood. The sequence was collected from a middle-aged man in good health. The V call is TRBV5-6, the J call TRBJ1-2, with TRBD1 matching over 8 bases. The DNA for the CDR3 is TGTGCCAGCAGCCCGGGACAGGCTAACTATGGCTACACCTTC. Translated, it gives CASSPGQANYGYTF.